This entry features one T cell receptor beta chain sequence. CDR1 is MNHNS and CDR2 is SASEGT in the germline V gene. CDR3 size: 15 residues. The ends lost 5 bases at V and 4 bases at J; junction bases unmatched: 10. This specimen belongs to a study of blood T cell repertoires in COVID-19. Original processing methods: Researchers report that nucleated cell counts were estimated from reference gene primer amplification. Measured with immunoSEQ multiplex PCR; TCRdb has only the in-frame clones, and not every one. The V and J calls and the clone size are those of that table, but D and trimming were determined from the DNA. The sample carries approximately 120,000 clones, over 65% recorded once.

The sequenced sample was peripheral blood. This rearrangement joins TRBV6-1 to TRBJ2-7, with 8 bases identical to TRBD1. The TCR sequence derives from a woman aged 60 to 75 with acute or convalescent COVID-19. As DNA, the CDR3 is TGTGCCAGCAGTTCTCCTGGGACAGGCCTTTACGAGCAGTACTTC. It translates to CASSSPGTGLYEQYF.